Listed here are 27 T cell receptor beta chains from one sample, sequenced in a study of OX40 agonist ivuxolimab in advanced cancers. Sequencing used immunoSEQ multiplex PCR; TCRdb keeps in-frame clones, though not all of them. The sample records some 75,000 clones, approximately 88% being singletons. The sequencing here drew on CD4+ or CD8+ T cells sorted from blood, taken in a trial of the OX40 agonist ivuxolimab. The receptors here all came from an adult with an advanced solid tumor such as melanoma, head and neck, liver or kidney cancer.

The chain combines TRBV5-8 with TRBJ2-4; 7 positions match TRBD2. CDR1 is SGHTS, CDR2 YDEGEE, per germline. The CDR3 consists of 15 residues. V was pared by 0 bases and J by 4 bases, with 4 bases of the junction left unmatched. DNA for the CDR3: TGTGCCAGCAGCTTGGACGGGACTATAAAAAACATTCAGTACTTC. Translating it yields CASSLDGTIKNIQYF. Supplemented by reference TRBV5-8 and TRBJ2-4, the full variable domain reads EAGVTQSPTHLIKTRGQQATLRCSPISGHTSVYWYQQALGLGLQFLLWYDEGEERNRGNFPPRFSGRQFPNYSSELNVNALELEDSALYLCASSLDGTIKNIQYFGAGTRLSVL.

The chain couples TRBV2 to TRBJ2-1, with D perhaps matching TRBD2 (6 bases). The V and J ends lost 5 bases and 4 bases respectively, with 12 bases between them. Germline V gives CDR1 SNHLY, CDR2 FYNNEI. There are 14 residues in the CDR3. CDR3 sequence reads: CASSRGGEYNEQFF. CDR3 sequence (DNA): TGTGCCAGCAGTCGTGGCGGGGAATACAATGAGCAGTTCTTC.

The CDR3: CASSDGGGAETQYF. CDR3 nucleotide sequence: TGCGCCAGCAGTGATGGAGGGGGCGCAGAGACCCAGTACTTC. The chain uses TRBV10-1 and TRBJ2-5; perhaps TRBD1 as D (7 bases). Germline CDR1 and CDR2: WNHNN and SYGVQD (reference sequence). The CDR3 runs 14 residues. Between the trimmed V and J ends, which lost 3 bases and 4 bases, there was a span of 12 bases.

This chain connects TRBV5-1 to TRBJ2-7, with D uncertain. The germline V gene has CDR1 SGHRS and CDR2 YFSETQ. The ends were cut back, 0 bases at V and 0 bases at J, with 13 bases in the middle. The CDR3 is 16 residues long. The CDR3 DNA reads as TGCGCCAGCAGCTTGGGTAGGACGGTCAGCTCCTACGAGCAGTACTTC. It is translated as CASSLGRTVSSYEQYF.

The chain uses TRBV6-1 and TRBJ1-1; 7 bases line up with TRBD1. CDR3 length: 13 residues. Trimming took 7 bases from V and 4 from J; bases not matched to a gene: 6. CDR1 MNHNS and CDR2 SASEGT come from the germline V gene. In DNA form, the CDR3 reads TGTGCCAGCAACCGGGACAGAAGCACTGAAGCTTTCTTT. Its protein product is CASNRDRSTEAFF.

V gene TRBV18 combines with J gene TRBJ2-3; D is ambiguous. Germline V gene sequence: CDR1 KGHSH, CDR2 LQKENI. CDR3 length: 15 amino acids. The V gene lost 6 bases and the J gene lost 0 bases, with 13 bases spanning the gap. The CDR3 sequence is CASSSSWVSTDTQYF. CDR3 DNA sequence: TGTGCCAGCTCGTCCAGTTGGGTCAGCACAGATACGCAGTATTTT.

There are a few counts of this clone. This rearrangement joins TRBV29-1 to TRBJ2-3; perhaps TRBD1 as D (5 bases). This CDR3 is built from 12 residues. Germline assignment: CDR1 SQVTM and CDR2 ANQGSEA. Trimming left V 6 bases short and J 7 bases short, with 14 bases between. The CDR3 loop reads CSVPLRGYTQYF. For the CDR3, the DNA is TGCAGCGTACCTCTTAGGGGATATACGCAGTATTTT.

The CDR3 region is CASSSPGTGLNEQFF. The CDR3 region has the DNA TGTGCCAGCAGTTCTCCCGGGACAGGGCTAAATGAGCAGTTCTTC. The chain couples TRBV28 to TRBJ2-1; 9 positions match TRBD1. CDR1 and CDR2 from the germline V gene are MDHEN and SYDVKM. V lost 4 bases and J lost 7; bases outside the gene matches: 8. This CDR3 is 15 amino acids long.

This CDR3 reads CASSLEGVEAFF. The DNA of the CDR3 is TGCGCCAGCAGCTTGGAGGGTGTAGAAGCTTTCTTT. The rearrangement uses TRBV5-1 and TRBJ1-1, with D unclear. Germline-derived CDR1 and CDR2 are SGHRS and YFSETQ. The CDR3 runs to 12 residues. Between the trimmed V and J ends, which lost 0 bases and 8 bases, there was a span of 8 bases.

This clone was counted once. The chain links TRBV6-5 to TRBJ1-6; D gene unclear. Germline CDR1 MNHEY, CDR2 SVGAGI. The length of the CDR3 is 15 residues. V was shortened by 2 bases and J by 5 bases, with 10 bases between the two germline ends. The CDR3: CASSYDTINNSPLHF. CDR3 in DNA: TGTGCCAGCAGTTACGACACCATAAATAATTCACCCCTCCACTTT.

The rearrangement links TRBV6-1 to TRBJ1-5; weak D call: TRBD1 (5 bases). The CDR3 sequence is 15 residues long. V lost 6 bases to trimming and J lost 3 bases, with 15 bases between them. Per the germline V gene, CDR1 is MNHNS and CDR2 is SASEGT. The CDR3 loop is CASRSQGSLNQPQHF. The CDR3 DNA reads TGTGCCAGCAGGTCTCAGGGCAGCCTCAATCAGCCCCAGCATTTT.

The gene calls are TRBV5-6 and TRBJ2-3; D perhaps matches TRBD2 (5 bases). V was trimmed by 4 bases and J by 4 bases, leaving 22 bases between them. The CDR3 is 17 residues long. CDR1 SGHDT and CDR2 YYEEEE come from the germline V gene. CDR3: CASSGVKLAIVSDTQYF. The CDR3 region has the DNA TGTGCCAGCAGCGGCGTTAAATTAGCGATAGTTTCAGATACGCAGTATTTT.

CDR3 region: CASSRGRNQPQHF. Written as DNA, the CDR3 is TGTGCCAGCAGCCGCGGACGGAATCAGCCCCAGCATTTT. The V call is TRBV28, the J call TRBJ1-5; D not resolved. The CDR3 has 13 amino acids. Germline V gives CDR1 MDHEN, CDR2 SYDVKM. V dropped 6 bases and J dropped 4 bases, with 10 bases sitting between them. Using reference TRBV28 and TRBJ1-5 for the parts outside the CDR3, the full variable domain is DVKVTQSSRYLVKRTGEKVFLECVQDMDHENMFWYRQDPGLGLRLIYFSYDVKMKEKGDIPEGYSVSREKKERFSLILESASTNQTSMYLCASSRGRNQPQHFGDGTRLSIL.

The chain recombines TRBV2 with TRBJ1-2, with D unclear. V shed 4 bases and J shed 5 bases, with 8 bases lying between them. CDR1 and CDR2 from the germline V gene are SNHLY and FYNNEI. This CDR3 is built from 12 residues. The CDR3 DNA follows: TGTGCCAGCAGTGCAGAACTATATGGCTACACCTTC. This sequence encodes CASSAELYGYTF.

This rearrangement joins TRBV7-2 to TRBJ2-3; the D gene is possibly TRBD2 (5 bases). The germline gives CDR1 SGHTA, CDR2 FQGNSA. The CDR3 is 15 amino acids. V was pared by 0 bases and J by 2 bases, with 9 bases between. In DNA form, the CDR3 reads TGTGCCAGCAGCTTAGCGGGGAGTCTCACAGATACGCAGTATTTT. Translating gives CASSLAGSLTDTQYF.

The chain combines TRBV4-3 with TRBJ1-6, with D possibly matching TRBD1 (6 bases). The CDR3 spans 16 residues. Trimming left V 0 bases short and J 7 bases short, with 13 bases between. Germline CDR1 LGHNA, CDR2 YSLEER. CDR3 sequence reads: CASSQDGNRANSPLHF. The CDR3 DNA reads as TGCGCCAGCAGCCAAGATGGAAACAGGGCCAATTCACCCCTCCACTTT.

The chain combines TRBV19 with TRBJ2-7; 8 bases agree with TRBD1. This CDR3 region has 16 residues. Trimming removed 5 bases from V and 2 bases from J; junction bases left unmatched: 11. The germline V gene has CDR1 LNHDA and CDR2 SQIVND (reference sequence). CDR3 sequence reads: CASSPHIGQGTYEQYF. The DNA of the CDR3 is TGTGCCAGTAGTCCCCATATCGGACAGGGTACCTACGAGCAGTACTTC.

The rearrangement joins TRBV18 to TRBJ1-4; no firm D call. The germline gives CDR1 KGHSH, CDR2 LQKENI. The V end was cut by 2 bases, the J end by 8 bases, with 21 bases between. This CDR3 comprises 17 residues. CDR3 sequence reads: CASSPLGARGMREKLFF. In DNA form, the CDR3 reads TGTGCCAGCTCACCATTGGGTGCGCGAGGGATGAGGGAAAAACTGTTTTTT.

The rearrangement uses TRBV6-5 and TRBJ1-2, with a possible D match to TRBD1 (5 bases). The germline V and J ends were trimmed by 1 base and 2 bases, with 11 bases remaining between them. The CDR3 is 15 residues long. Germline CDR1 is MNHEY and CDR2 is SVGAGI. Written as DNA, the CDR3 is TGTGCCAGCAGTTACTTCCCCGGGGGGAACTATGGCTACACCTTC. This gives the protein CASSYFPGGNYGYTF.

V gene TRBV7-9 combines with J gene TRBJ1-1, with D uncertain. The CDR3 is made up of 12 amino acids. The V gene's germline CDR1 is SEHNR and CDR2 FQNEAQ (reference sequence). The V gene lost 5 bases and the J gene lost 7 bases, with 11 bases spanning the gap. The CDR3 reads CASSKDTLEAFF. The CDR3 nucleotides read TGTGCCAGCAGCAAAGACACCCTTGAAGCTTTCTTT.

J is TRBJ2-7 and V is TRBV28; 9 bases align to TRBD1. The V segment lost 5 bases and the J segment 7 bases; nucleotides outside the gene matches: 15. The CDR3 spans 16 residues. Germline values: CDR1 MDHEN, CDR2 SYDVKM. The CDR3 spells CASSLRPGQGKGEQYF. The CDR3, as DNA: TGTGCCAGCAGTCTCCGACCGGGACAGGGAAAGGGAGAGCAGTACTTC. Full variable domain (missing parts from reference TRBV28 and TRBJ2-7): DVKVTQSSRYLVKRTGEKVFLECVQDMDHENMFWYRQDPGLGLRLIYFSYDVKMKEKGDIPEGYSVSREKKERFSLILESASTNQTSMYLCASSLRPGQGKGEQYFGPGTRLTVT.

The rearrangement joins TRBV28 to TRBJ2-7; 7 positions match TRBD1. Germline V CDR1 and CDR2: MDHEN, SYDVKM. After removal of 6 bases from V and 3 bases from J, the junction contained 2 bases not matched to a gene. The CDR3 consists of 12 residues. The CDR3 reads CASRGDSYEQYF. CDR3 DNA: TGTGCCAGCAGGGGGGACAGCTACGAGCAGTACTTC.

V gene TRBV7-2 combines with J gene TRBJ2-7; 11 positions agree with TRBD1. Unmatched junction bases numbered 8, after V lost 4 bases and J lost 6 bases. Germline V lookup: CDR1 SGHTA, CDR2 FQGNSA. The CDR3 spans 15 residues. The CDR3 here is CASSSWTGGFSEQYF. The DNA for the CDR3 is TGTGCCAGCAGCTCCTGGACAGGGGGCTTCAGCGAGCAGTACTTC.

J is TRBJ2-5 and V is TRBV18, with D tentatively TRBD2 (5 bases). Germline V gene lookup returns CDR1 KGHSH and CDR2 LQKENI. CDR3 length: 14 residues. V lost 1 base and J 5 bases, leaving 11 bases between the germline ends. The CDR3 loop is CASSPLREKETQYF. The CDR3 DNA reads as TGTGCCAGCTCACCACTTAGGGAGAAGGAGACCCAGTACTTC.

J is TRBJ2-1 and V is TRBV5-6; TRBD1 matches 7 bases. Germline CDR1 and CDR2: SGHDT and YYEEEE. This CDR3 has 15 amino acids. Trimming at V came to 4 bases and at J to 4 bases, leaving 8 bases not matched to a gene. CDR3 in amino acids: CASSRGQNLYNEQFF. The CDR3 DNA reads TGTGCCAGCAGCCGGGGACAGAATCTTTACAATGAGCAGTTCTTC.

This chain uses TRBV6-1 with TRBJ2-1; D uncertain. Trimming stripped 2 bases from V and 2 bases from J, with 13 bases between. The CDR3 sequence is 16 residues long. Germline lookup yields CDR1 MNHNS and CDR2 SASEGT. The CDR3 DNA sequence: TGTGCCAGCAGTGAAATAGCCTCCTCCACCTACAATGAGCAGTTCTTC. Protein: CASSEIASSTYNEQFF.

CDR3: CASSPPRGHSVTEAFF. The CDR3 DNA sequence: TGTGCCAGCTCACCACCGAGGGGGCATTCGGTTACTGAAGCTTTCTTT. The chain joins TRBV18 to TRBJ1-1; 7 bases line up with TRBD1. The CDR3 sequence is 16 residues long. Germline V gene data show CDR1 as KGHSH and CDR2 as LQKENI. V trimming: 0 bases; J trimming: 5 bases; junction bases outside the gene matches: 9.